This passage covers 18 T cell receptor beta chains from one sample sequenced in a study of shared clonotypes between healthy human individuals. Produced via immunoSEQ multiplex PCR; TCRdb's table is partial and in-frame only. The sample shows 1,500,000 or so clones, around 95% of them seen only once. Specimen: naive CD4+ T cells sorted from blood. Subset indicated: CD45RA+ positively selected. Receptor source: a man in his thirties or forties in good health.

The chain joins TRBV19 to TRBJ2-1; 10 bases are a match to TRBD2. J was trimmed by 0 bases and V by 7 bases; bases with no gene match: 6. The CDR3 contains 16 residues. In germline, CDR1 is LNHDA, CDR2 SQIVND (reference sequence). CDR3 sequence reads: CASTRTSGSSYNEQFF. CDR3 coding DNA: TGTGCCAGTACACGGACTAGCGGAAGCTCCTACAATGAGCAGTTCTTC.

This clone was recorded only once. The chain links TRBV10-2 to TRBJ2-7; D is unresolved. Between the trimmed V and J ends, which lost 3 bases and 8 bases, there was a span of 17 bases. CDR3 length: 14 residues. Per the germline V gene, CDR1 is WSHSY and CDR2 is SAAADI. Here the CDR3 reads CASSERADTWQQYF. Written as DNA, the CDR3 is TGCGCCAGCAGTGAACGGGCCGATACTTGGCAGCAGTACTTC.

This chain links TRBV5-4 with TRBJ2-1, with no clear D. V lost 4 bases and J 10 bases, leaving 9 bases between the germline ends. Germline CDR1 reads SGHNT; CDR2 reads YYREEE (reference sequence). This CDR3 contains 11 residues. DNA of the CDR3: TGTGCCAGCAGCCGCATGCGGGAGCAGTTCTTC. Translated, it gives CASSRMREQFF.

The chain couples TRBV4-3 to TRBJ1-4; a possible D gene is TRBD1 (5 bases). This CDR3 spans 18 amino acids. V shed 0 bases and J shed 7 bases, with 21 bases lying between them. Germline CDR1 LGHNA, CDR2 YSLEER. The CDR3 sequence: CASSQDLLSRDLGEKLFF. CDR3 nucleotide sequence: TGCGCCAGCAGCCAAGATCTCCTGTCGCGGGACCTTGGTGAAAAACTGTTTTTT.

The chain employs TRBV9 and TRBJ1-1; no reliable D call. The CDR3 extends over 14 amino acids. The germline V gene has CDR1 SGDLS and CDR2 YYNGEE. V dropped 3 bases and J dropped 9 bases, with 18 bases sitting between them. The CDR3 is CASSAPGEPGKAFF. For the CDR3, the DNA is TGTGCCAGCAGCGCCCCCGGGGAGCCTGGGAAAGCTTTCTTT. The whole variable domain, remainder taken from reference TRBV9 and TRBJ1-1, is DSGVTQTPKHLITATGQRVTLRCSPRSGDLSVYWYQQSLDQGLQFLIQYYNGEERAKGNILERFSAQQFPDLHSELNLSSLELGDSALYFCASSAPGEPGKAFFGQGTRLTVV.

The CDR3 sequence: CATSSRTGAEKLFF. The CDR3 coding sequence is TGTGCCACCAGCAGCCGGACAGGGGCTGAAAAACTGTTTTTT. This chain joins TRBV15 and TRBJ1-4, with TRBD1 matching over 9 bases. CDR1 and CDR2 from the germline V gene are LNHNV and YYDKDF (reference sequence). J was trimmed by 7 bases and V by 3 bases; bases with no gene match: 3. The CDR3 has 14 residues. Drawing the rest from reference TRBV15 and TRBJ1-4, the complete variable domain is DAMVIQNPRYQVTQFGKPVTLSCSQTLNHNVMYWYQQKSSQAPKLLFHYYDKDFNNEADTPDNFQSRRPNTSFCFLDIRSPGLGDTAMYLCATSSRTGAEKLFFGSGTQLSVL.

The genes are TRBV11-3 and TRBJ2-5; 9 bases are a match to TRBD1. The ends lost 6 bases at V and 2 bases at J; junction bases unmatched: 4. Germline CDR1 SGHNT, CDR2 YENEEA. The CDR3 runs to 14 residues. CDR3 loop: CASSRGTGQETQYF. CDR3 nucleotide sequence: TGTGCCAGCAGTCGGGGGACAGGGCAAGAGACCCAGTACTTC.

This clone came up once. This CDR3 is CASSLAEETQYF. The CDR3 region has the DNA TGTGCCAGCAGCTTGGCGGAAGAGACCCAGTACTTC. V gene TRBV5-4 combines with J gene TRBJ2-5; D call uncertain. Germline CDR1 reads SGHNT; CDR2 reads YYREEE (reference sequence). The CDR3 runs 12 residues. V was clipped by 0 bases and J by 3 bases, with 3 bases between them.

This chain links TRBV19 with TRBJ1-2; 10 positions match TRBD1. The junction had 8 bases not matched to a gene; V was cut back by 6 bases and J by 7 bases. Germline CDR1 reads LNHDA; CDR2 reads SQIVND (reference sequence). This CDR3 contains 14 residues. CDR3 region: CASRPGQGIGGYTF. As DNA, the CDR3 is TGTGCCAGTAGACCGGGACAGGGGATCGGTGGCTACACCTTC.

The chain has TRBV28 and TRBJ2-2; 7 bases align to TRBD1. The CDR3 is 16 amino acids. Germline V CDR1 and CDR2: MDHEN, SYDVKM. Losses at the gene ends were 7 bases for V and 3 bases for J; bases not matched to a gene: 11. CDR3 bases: TGTGCCAGCAAGGGGGCAGGGCTTCATGACACCGGGGAGCTGTTTTTT. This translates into CASKGAGLHDTGELFF.

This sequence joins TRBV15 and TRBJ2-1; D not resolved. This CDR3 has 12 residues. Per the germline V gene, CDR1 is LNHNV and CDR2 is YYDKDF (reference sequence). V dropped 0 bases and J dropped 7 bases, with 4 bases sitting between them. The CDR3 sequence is CATSRDVNEQFF. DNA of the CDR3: TGTGCCACCAGCAGAGATGTGAATGAGCAGTTCTTC.

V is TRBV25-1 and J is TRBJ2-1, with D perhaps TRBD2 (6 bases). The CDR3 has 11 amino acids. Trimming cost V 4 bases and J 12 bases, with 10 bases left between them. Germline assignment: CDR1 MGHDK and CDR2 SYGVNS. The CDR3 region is CASSGAGRQFF. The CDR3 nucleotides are TGTGCCAGCAGTGGGGCGGGAAGGCAGTTCTTC.

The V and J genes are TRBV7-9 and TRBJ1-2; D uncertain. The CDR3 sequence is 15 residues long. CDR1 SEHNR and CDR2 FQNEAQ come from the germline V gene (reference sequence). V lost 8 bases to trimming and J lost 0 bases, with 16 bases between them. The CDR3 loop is CASELRSDSNYGYTF. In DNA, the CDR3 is TGTGCCAGCGAATTGCGTTCCGACTCTAACTATGGCTACACCTTC. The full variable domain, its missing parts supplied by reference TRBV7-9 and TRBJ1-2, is DTGVSQNPRHKITKRGQNVTFRCDPISEHNRLYWYRQTLGQGPEFLTYFQNEAQLEKSRLLSDRFSAERPKGSFSTLEIQRTEQGDSAMYLCASELRSDSNYGYTFGSGTRLTVV.

CDR3 amino acids: CASSPHPGLAGEANEQFF. The CDR3 DNA reads TGTGCCAGCAGTCCCCACCCGGGACTAGCGGGAGAGGCGAATGAGCAGTTCTTC. This sequence joins TRBV27 and TRBJ2-1; the match to TRBD2 covers 14 bases. V dropped 5 bases and J dropped 7; count of bases not matched to a gene: 13. CDR3 size: 18 residues. Germline V lookup: CDR1 MNHEY, CDR2 SMNVEV (reference sequence).

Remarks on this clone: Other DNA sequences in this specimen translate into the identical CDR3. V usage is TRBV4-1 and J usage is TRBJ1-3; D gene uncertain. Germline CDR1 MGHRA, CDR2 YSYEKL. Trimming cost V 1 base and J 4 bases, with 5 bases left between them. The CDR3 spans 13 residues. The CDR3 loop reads CASSQVGGNTIYF. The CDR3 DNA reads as TGCGCCAGCAGCCAAGTAGGGGGAAACACCATATATTTT.

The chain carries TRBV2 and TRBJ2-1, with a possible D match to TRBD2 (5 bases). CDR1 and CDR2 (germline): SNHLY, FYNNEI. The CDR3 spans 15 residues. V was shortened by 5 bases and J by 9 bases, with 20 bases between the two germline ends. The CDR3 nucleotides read TGTGCCAGCAGTCGCGACCGGGCCACTCGGGGTGAGCAGTTCTTC. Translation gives CASSRDRATRGEQFF.

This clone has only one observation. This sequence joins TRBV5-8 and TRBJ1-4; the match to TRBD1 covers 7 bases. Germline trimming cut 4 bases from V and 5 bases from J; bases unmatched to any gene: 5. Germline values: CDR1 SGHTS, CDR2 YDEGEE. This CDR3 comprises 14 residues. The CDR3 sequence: CASSPGQPNEKLFF. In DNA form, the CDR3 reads TGTGCCAGCAGCCCGGGACAGCCGAATGAAAAACTGTTTTTT.

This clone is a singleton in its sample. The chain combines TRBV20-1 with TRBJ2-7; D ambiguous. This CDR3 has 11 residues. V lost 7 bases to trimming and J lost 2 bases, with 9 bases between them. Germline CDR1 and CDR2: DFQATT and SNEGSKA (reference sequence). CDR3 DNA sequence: TGCAGTGGGCATACGACCTACGAGCAGTACTTC. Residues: CSGHTTYEQYF.